This TCR beta chain was captured in a study of molecular identifiers for immune sequencing clone quantification. In this sample, this clonotype turned up many times. Its specificity is unknown. TCRdb re-called the PCR reads with MiXCR, one entry per CDR3 protein. The data show roughly 65,000 distinct CDR3 sequences, roughly 17% seen once. From germline, CDR1 is SGDLS and CDR2 YYNGEE. The CDR3 sequence is 12 residues long. Trimming pared 3 bases from V and 5 bases from J, leaving 8 bases between. Isolation of naive CD8 T cells was achieved by sorting on a CD8+CD4-CCR7+CD45RA+ phenotype. Regarding the study as a whole: Researchers reportedly could pick up spiked Jurkat TCR RNA from one cell mixed into approximately 1 million naive cells.

The source of this sequence is a human donor in good health. Some libraries in this study had Jurkat cell RNA spiked in. This rearrangement joins TRBV9 to TRBJ1-1; D is ambiguous. Material: naive CD8+ T cells from blood, with Jurkat cell RNA spiked in. Subset given: FACS-sorted CD8+CD4-CCR7+CD45RA+ naive T cells. CDR3 nucleotide sequence: TGTGCCAGCAGCGGCGCCGGTACTGAAGCTTTCTTT. It is translated as CASSGAGTEAFF.